The 9 T cell receptor beta chains reported below all come from one sample, sequenced in a study of technical replicates of blood from several donors. Here immunoSEQ multiplex PCR was the method, and the copy in TCRdb shows in-frame clones only, minus some. The profile covers around 83,000 clones, with approximately 93% appearing a single time and under 0.3% taken by the ten largest. Specimen: T cells isolated from PBMCs. These receptors were taken from a human donor in good health.

V is TRBV7-8 and J is TRBJ1-5, with a weak D call TRBD1 (6 bases). The length of the CDR3 is 15 residues. V was clipped by 2 bases and J by 4 bases, with 12 bases between them. Per the germline V gene, CDR1 is SGHVS and CDR2 is FQNEAQ. The CDR3 nucleotides read TGTGCCAGCAGCTTAAGGGTGACAGGAAATCAGCCCCAGCATTTT. It translates to CASSLRVTGNQPQHF. Using reference TRBV7-8 and TRBJ1-5 for the parts outside the CDR3, the full variable domain is GAGVSQSPRYKVAKRGQDVALRCDPISGHVSLFWYQQALGQGPEFLTYFQNEAQLDKSGLPSDRFFAERPEGSVSTLKIQRTQQEDSAVYLCASSLRVTGNQPQHFGDGTRLSIL.

The V call is TRBV9, the J call TRBJ1-2; possibly TRBD1 for D (6 bases). CDR1 and CDR2 (germline): SGDLS, YYNGEE. V was clipped by 6 bases and J by 5 bases, with 17 bases between them. The CDR3 is 14 residues long. The CDR3 DNA reads TGTGCCAGCACCGGAATGGGAGGGGGATATGGCTACACCTTC. Translation gives CASTGMGGGYGYTF.

This chain connects TRBV5-4 to TRBJ2-6; D call uncertain. Trimming stripped 4 bases from V and 0 bases from J, with 8 bases between. This CDR3 region has 15 residues. In germline, CDR1 is SGHNT, CDR2 YYREEE (reference sequence). The CDR3 DNA reads TGTGCCAGCAGCACCGAACTCTCTGGGGCCAACGTCCTGACTTTC. This sequence encodes CASSTELSGANVLTF.

The chain joins TRBV5-1 to TRBJ2-7, with 10 nucleotides matching TRBD2. The CDR3 loop spans 14 amino acids. The J segment lost 6 bases and the V segment lost 4 bases, leaving 7 bases of the junction unmatched. Germline assignment: CDR1 SGHRS and CDR2 YFSETQ. The chain's CDR3 is CASSGSGGAFEQYF. The CDR3 DNA reads as TGCGCCAGCAGCGGGAGCGGGGGGGCCTTCGAGCAGTACTTC.

The J gene is TRBJ1-1, the V gene TRBV5-1, with TRBD1 as a possible D gene (5 bases). V lost 4 bases and J lost 1, with 8 bases in between. From germline, CDR1 is SGHRS and CDR2 YFSETQ. This CDR3 spans 13 amino acids. This chain's CDR3 is CASSGAENTEAFF. For the CDR3, the DNA is TGCGCCAGCAGCGGGGCAGAGAACACTGAAGCTTTCTTT.

The J gene is TRBJ2-7, the V gene TRBV14; D unresolved. Germline values: CDR1 SGHDN, CDR2 FVKESK. CDR3 length: 13 amino acids. V was clipped by 5 bases and J by 7 bases, with 15 bases between them. CDR3 in amino acids: CASSEFRLREQYF. CDR3 DNA sequence: TGTGCCAGCAGCGAATTCCGGTTACGAGAGCAGTACTTC.

The chain uses TRBV4-1 and TRBJ2-1; D is perhaps TRBD1 (7 bases). Germline values: CDR1 MGHRA, CDR2 YSYEKL. The ends were cut back, 0 bases at V and 0 bases at J, with 12 bases in the middle. CDR3 length: 17 amino acids. The DNA of the CDR3 is TGCGCCAGCAGCCAAGATCCAGGGGGGAGCTCCTACAATGAGCAGTTCTTC. This sequence encodes CASSQDPGGSSYNEQFF.

In this sample, this clone turned up once. The rearrangement joins TRBV25-1 to TRBJ2-5; D possibly corresponds to TRBD2 (6 bases). V shed 1 base and J shed 3 bases, with 9 bases lying between them. In germline, CDR1 is MGHDK, CDR2 SYGVNS. The CDR3 consists of 14 residues. The CDR3 nucleotides read TGTGCCAGCAGTGAATGGACGGGGGAAGAGACCCAGTACTTC. Residues: CASSEWTGEETQYF.

V and J are TRBV19 and TRBJ1-2, with 9 bases matching TRBD1. With 6 bases clipped from V and 6 bases from J, the junction kept 5 bases outside the gene matches. This CDR3 has 13 residues. CDR1 is LNHDA and CDR2 is SQIVND in the germline V gene (reference sequence). CDR3 protein: CASRTTGGDGYTF. As DNA, the CDR3 is TGTGCCAGTAGGACTACAGGGGGCGATGGCTACACCTTC.